This entry describes one T cell receptor (beta chain). Its antigen is undetermined. The data stem from a study of OX40 agonist ivuxolimab in advanced cancers. Overall study: The dose of intravenous ivuxolimab that patients received every 2 weeks ranged from 0.01 to 10 mg/kg. Study results and limitations: Partial responders dosed at 0.1-3.0 mg/kg displayed clonal expansion ranking among the lowest. CD4+ and CD8+ blood T cells expanded clonally by week 6 at 0.1 to 3.0 mg/kg.

TCRdb's table, derived via immunoSEQ multiplex PCR, lists solely in-frame clones and lacks some. Here the sample spans about 16,000 clones, about 86% being singletons. Germline CDR1 and CDR2: SGHDN and FVKESK. This CDR3 is built from 16 residues. The J segment lost 9 bases and the V segment lost 4 bases, leaving 14 bases of the junction unmatched. Cycle 7 day 1, cycle 4 day 1, and baseline were the timepoints at which blood was sampled. This TCR was sampled from an adult with an advanced solid tumor such as melanoma, head and neck, liver or kidney cancer. This specimen consisted of CD4+ or CD8+ T cells sorted from blood, obtained in a trial of the OX40 agonist ivuxolimab. The chain has TRBV14 and TRBJ2-1; 8 nucleotides match TRBD1. CDR3 in amino acids: CASSPYRDRLLAEQFF. The DNA for the CDR3 is TGTGCCAGCAGCCCATACCGGGACAGGTTGTTAGCTGAGCAGTTCTTC.